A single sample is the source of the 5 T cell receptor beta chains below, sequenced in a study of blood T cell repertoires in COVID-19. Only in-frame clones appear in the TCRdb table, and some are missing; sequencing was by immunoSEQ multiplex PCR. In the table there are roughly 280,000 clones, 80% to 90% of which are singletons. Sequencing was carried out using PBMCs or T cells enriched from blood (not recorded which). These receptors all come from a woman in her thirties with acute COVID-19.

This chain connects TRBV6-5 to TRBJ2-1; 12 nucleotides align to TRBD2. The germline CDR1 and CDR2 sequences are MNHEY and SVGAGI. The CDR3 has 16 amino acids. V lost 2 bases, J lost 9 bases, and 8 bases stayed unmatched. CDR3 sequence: CASSYPPGLAGGEQFF. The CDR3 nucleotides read TGTGCCAGCAGTTACCCTCCGGGACTAGCGGGTGGTGAGCAGTTCTTC.

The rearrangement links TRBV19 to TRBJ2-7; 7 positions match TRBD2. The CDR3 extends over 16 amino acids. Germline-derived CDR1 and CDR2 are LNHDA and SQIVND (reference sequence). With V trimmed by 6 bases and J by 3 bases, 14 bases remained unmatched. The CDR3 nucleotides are TGTGCCAGTAGCCCCCCGGCCTCTAGCGGACTCTACGAGCAGTACTTC. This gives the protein CASSPPASSGLYEQYF.

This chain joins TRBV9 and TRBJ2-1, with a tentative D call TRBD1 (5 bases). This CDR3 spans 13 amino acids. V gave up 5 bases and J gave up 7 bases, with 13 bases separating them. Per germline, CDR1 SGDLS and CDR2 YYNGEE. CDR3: CASSTGQGNEQFF. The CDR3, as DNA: TGTGCCAGCAGTACCGGCCAGGGTAATGAGCAGTTCTTC.

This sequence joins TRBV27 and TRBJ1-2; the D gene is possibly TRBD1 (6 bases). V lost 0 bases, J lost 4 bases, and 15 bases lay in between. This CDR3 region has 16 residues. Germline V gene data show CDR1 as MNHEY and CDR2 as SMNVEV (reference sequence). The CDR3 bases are TGTGCCAGCAGTTTATCGGCCAGGGGCATCCCCTATGGCTACACCTTC. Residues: CASSLSARGIPYGYTF.

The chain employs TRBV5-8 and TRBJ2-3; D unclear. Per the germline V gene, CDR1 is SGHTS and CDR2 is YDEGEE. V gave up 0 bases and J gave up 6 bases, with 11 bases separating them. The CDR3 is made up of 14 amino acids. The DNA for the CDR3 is TGTGCCAGCAGCTTGGCTGAGCGATCCGATACGCAGTATTTT. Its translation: CASSLAERSDTQYF.